This is a list of T cell receptor beta chains from one sample in a study of cytomegalovirus exposure and HLA in healthy donors. Only in-frame clones appear in the TCRdb table, and some are missing; sequencing was by immunoSEQ multiplex PCR. The sample data list approximately 34,000 clones. Sequenced: PBMCs. Every receptor here comes from a woman in her 40s in good health and CMV-seropositive. The CDR3 runs from the conserved cysteine through the conserved F or W. D genes are given only for firm matches.

j_gene,v_gene,d_gene,CDR3nt,CDR3aa
TRBJ1-1,TRBV27,NA,TGTGCCAGCAGTTTATCCCAACTGACAGGTGTGAACACTGAAGCTTTCTTT,CASSLSQLTGVNTEAFF
TRBJ1-6,TRBV30,TRBD1,TGTGCCTGGACGTTGGCCGGGACAGGCAATAATTCACCCCTCCACTTT,CAWTLAGTGNNSPLHF
TRBJ2-7,TRBV7-9,NA,TGTGCCAGCAGCCCTGGACAGAACTACGAGCAGTACTTC,CASSPGQNYEQYF
TRBJ2-5,TRBV28,TRBD1,TGTGCCAGCAGTCGGGGCAGGGGGCCCCAACAAGAGACCCAGTACTTC,CASSRGRGPQQETQYF
TRBJ2-1,TRBV5-1,TRBD2,TGCGCCAGCAGCTTGGTTAGTAGAGCGGGGGAAAACTACAATGAGCAGTTCTTC,CASSLVSRAGENYNEQFF
TRBJ2-7,TRBV19,TRBD1,TGTGCCAGTAGTACCCCACAGGGGGCGGGCTACGAGCAGTACTTC,CASSTPQGAGYEQYF
TRBJ1-3,TRBV6-6,NA,TGTGCCAGCAGTACTGGGGCAAACACCATATATTTT,CASSTGANTIYF
TRBJ1-3,TRBV5-1,NA,TGCGCCAGCAGCAATAGTAACACCATATATTTT,CASSNSNTIYF
TRBJ2-5,TRBV6-5,NA,TGTGCCAGCAGTTACTCGCCGGGAAAGAAGGCAAAGACCCAGTACTTC,CASSYSPGKKAKTQYF
TRBJ1-4,TRBV5-8,NA,TGTGCCAGCAGCTTGGGACAATCTGCAACTAATGAAAAACTGTTTTTT,CASSLGQSATNEKLFF
TRBJ2-7,TRBV28,TRBD1,TGTGCCAGCAGGGAACAGGGGGCTACCTACGAGCAGTACTTC,CASREQGATYEQYF
TRBJ2-4,TRBV4-1,TRBD2,TGCGCCAGCAGCCAGGGACTAGCGGGGGCCGTAGCCAAAAACATTCAGTACTTC,CASSQGLAGAVAKNIQYF
TRBJ2-7,TRBV29-1,NA,TGCAGCGTTGAAGATGTTAGCAGGGGAGGGAAAAACGAGCAGTACTTC,CSVEDVSRGGKNEQYF
TRBJ2-2,TRBV4-2,TRBD2,TGTGCCAGCAGCCCAGCGGGGTCGAACACCGGGGAGCTGTTTTTT,CASSPAGSNTGELFF
TRBJ2-7,TRBV4-2,NA,TGTGCCAGCAGCCAAGACAGGGACTCCTACGAGCAGTACTTC,CASSQDRDSYEQYF
TRBJ2-5,TRBV5-1,NA,TGCGCCAGCAGCCTTGGAGGTTTGGAGACCCAGTACTTC,CASSLGGLETQYF
TRBJ2-7,TRBV11-2,NA,TGTGCCAGCAGCCCTGACCTAGTCAGCTACGAGCAGTACTTC,CASSPDLVSYEQYF
TRBJ2-5,TRBV4-1,TRBD1,TGCGCCAGCAGCCAAGGCGACAGGGGCTTGGAGACCCAGTACTTC,CASSQGDRGLETQYF
TRBJ2-1,TRBV27,TRBD1,TGTGCCAGCAGTCCGCAGGGGGTCTTAGGCAAGGAGCAGTTCTTC,CASSPQGVLGKEQFF
TRBJ2-1,TRBV9,TRBD1,TGTGCCAGCAGCGCACAGGGGAACACACACAATGAGCAGTTCTTC,CASSAQGNTHNEQFF
TRBJ2-3,TRBV9,NA,TGTGCCAGCAGCGTAACACTAACCACCACAGATACGCAGTATTTT,CASSVTLTTTDTQYF
TRBJ1-3,TRBV21-1,NA,TGTGCCAGCAGCAAAGACAGGGTCTCTGGAAACACCATATATTTT,CASSKDRVSGNTIYF
TRBJ2-7,TRBV19,TRBD1,TGTGCCAGTAGTTCCCACGACAGGGTCGAGGGCTACGAGCAGTACTTC,CASSSHDRVEGYEQYF
TRBJ2-2,TRBV19,NA,TGTGCCAGTCAAAACTCGGAGAGTGTCACCGGGGAGCTGTTTTTT,CASQNSESVTGELFF
TRBJ2-7,TRBV18,NA,TGTGCCAGCTCACCAAGGAGCCCCTACGAGCAGTACTTC,CASSPRSPYEQYF
TRBJ1-3,TRBV5-5,TRBD1,TGTGCCAGCAGCCAGGGGGGCTCTGGAAACACCATATATTTT,CASSQGGSGNTIYF
TRBJ2-7,TRBV29-1,TRBD1,TGCAGCGTTGGGGGCGGCAGGGGGAACTACGAGCAGTACTTC,CSVGGGRGNYEQYF
TRBJ2-2,TRBV5-1,NA,TGCGCCAGCAGGGACACGAACACCGGGGAGCTGTTTTTT,CASRDTNTGELFF
TRBJ1-1,TRBV5-4,NA,TGTGCCAGCAGCCACAGGGACATGAACACTGAAGCTTTCTTT,CASSHRDMNTEAFF
TRBJ2-7,TRBV11-1,NA,TGTGCCAGCAGCTTACTTAGGGGGAGACGGGACGAGCAGTACTTC,CASSLLRGRRDEQYF
TRBJ1-3,TRBV6-5,NA,TGTGCCAGCAGCCTGACTCGGGACTCTGGAAACACCATATATTTT,CASSLTRDSGNTIYF
TRBJ2-1,TRBV4-2,NA,TGTGCCAGCAGCCAAGGGTTGCGAGATGAGCAGTTCTTC,CASSQGLRDEQFF
TRBJ1-4,TRBV4-1,NA,TGCGCCAGCAGCCAAGATGAGGGAGGAACTAATGAAAAACTGTTTTTT,CASSQDEGGTNEKLFF
TRBJ1-2,TRBV10-1,TRBD1,TGCGCCATTCACCCACAGGGGTCAATCTATGGCTACACCTTC,CAIHPQGSIYGYTF
TRBJ2-5,TRBV2,TRBD2,TGTGCCAGCAGTTACCGAAGGACTAGCGGGAGAACCCAAGAGACCCAGTACTTC,CASSYRRTSGRTQETQYF